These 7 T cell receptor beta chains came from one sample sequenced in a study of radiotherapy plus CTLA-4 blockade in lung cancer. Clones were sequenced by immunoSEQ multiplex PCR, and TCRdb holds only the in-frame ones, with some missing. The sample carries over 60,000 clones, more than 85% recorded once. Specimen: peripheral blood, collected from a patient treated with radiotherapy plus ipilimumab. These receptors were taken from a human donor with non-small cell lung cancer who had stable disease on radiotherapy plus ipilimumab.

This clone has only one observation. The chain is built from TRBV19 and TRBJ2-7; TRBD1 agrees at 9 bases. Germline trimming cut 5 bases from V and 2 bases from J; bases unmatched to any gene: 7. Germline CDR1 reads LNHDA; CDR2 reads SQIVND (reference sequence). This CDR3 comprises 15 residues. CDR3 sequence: CASSQTGGSTYEQYF. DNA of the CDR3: TGTGCCAGTAGTCAGACAGGGGGGTCAACCTACGAGCAGTACTTC. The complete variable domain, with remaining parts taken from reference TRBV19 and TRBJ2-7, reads DGGITQSPKYLFRKEGQNVTLSCEQNLNHDAMYWYRQDPGQGLRLIYYSQIVNDFQKGDIAEGYSVSREKKESFPLTVTSAQKNPTAFYLCASSQTGGSTYEQYFGPGTRLTVT.

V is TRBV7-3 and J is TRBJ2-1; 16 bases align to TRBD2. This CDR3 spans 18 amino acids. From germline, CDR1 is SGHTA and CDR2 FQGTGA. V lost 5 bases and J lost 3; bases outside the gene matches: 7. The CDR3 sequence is CASSPGTSGRAFYNEQFF. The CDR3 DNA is TGTGCCAGCAGCCCAGGGACTAGCGGGAGGGCCTTCTACAATGAGCAGTTCTTC.

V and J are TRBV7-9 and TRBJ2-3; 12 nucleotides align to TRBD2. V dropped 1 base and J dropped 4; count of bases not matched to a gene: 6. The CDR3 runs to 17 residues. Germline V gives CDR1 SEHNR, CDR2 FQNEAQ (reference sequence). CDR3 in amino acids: CASSLVLAGGGPDTQYF. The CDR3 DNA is TGTGCCAGCAGCTTAGTTCTAGCGGGAGGGGGACCAGATACGCAGTATTTT.

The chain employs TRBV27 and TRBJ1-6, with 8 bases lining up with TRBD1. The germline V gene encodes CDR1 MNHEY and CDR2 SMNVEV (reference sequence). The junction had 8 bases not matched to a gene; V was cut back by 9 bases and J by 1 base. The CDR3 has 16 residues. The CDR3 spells CASTTGAGSYNSPLHF. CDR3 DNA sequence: TGTGCCAGTACGACAGGGGCAGGGTCCTATAATTCACCCCTCCACTTT.

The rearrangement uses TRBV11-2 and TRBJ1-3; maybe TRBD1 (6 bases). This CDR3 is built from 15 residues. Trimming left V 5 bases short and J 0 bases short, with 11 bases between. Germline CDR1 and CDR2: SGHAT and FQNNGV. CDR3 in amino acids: CASSRQALSGNTIYF. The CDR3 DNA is TGTGCCAGCAGCAGACAGGCGCTCTCTGGAAACACCATATATTTT. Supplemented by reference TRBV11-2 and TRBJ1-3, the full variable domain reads EAGVAQSPRYKIIEKRQSVAFWCNPISGHATLYWYQQILGQGPKLLIQFQNNGVVDDSQLPKDRFSAERLKGVDSTLKIQPAKLEDSAVYLCASSRQALSGNTIYFGEGSWLTVV.

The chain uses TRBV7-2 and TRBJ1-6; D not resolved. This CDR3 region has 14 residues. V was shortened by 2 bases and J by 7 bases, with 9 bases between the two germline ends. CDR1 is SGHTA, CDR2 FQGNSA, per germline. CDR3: CASSLSQMNSPLHF. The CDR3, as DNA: TGTGCCAGCAGCTTATCACAGATGAATTCACCCCTCCACTTT.

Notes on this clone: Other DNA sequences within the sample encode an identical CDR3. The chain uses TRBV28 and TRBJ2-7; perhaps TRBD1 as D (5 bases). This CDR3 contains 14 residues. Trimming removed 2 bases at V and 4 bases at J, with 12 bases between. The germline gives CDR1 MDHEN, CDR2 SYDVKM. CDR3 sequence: CASSLRGPPYEQYF. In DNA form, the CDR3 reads TGTGCCAGCAGTTTAAGGGGCCCCCCATACGAGCAGTACTTC.